These T cell receptor beta chains were read from a single sample in a study of blood T cell repertoires in COVID-19. TCRdb keeps only in-frame clones here, not all; method: immunoSEQ multiplex PCR. The data hold 150,000 to 200,000 clones, with about four fifths observed a single time. Sequences were obtained from peripheral blood. Receptors originate from a human donor with acute or convalescent COVID-19. The donor label of this sample is uncertain. Each CDR3 is given with its conserved first and last residue. D genes are given only for firm matches. Part of the rows lack a size; the others show once, few, many or a class for expanded clones.

V: TRBV21-1
D: NA
size: NA
J: TRBJ2-7
CDR3: CASSAGQNFYEQYF
DNA: TGTGCCAGCAGCGCAGGACAGAATTTCTACGAGCAGTACTTC

V: TRBV5-8
D: NA
size: NA
J: TRBJ2-5
CDR3: CASSPSAETQYF
DNA: TGTGCCAGCAGCCCAAGTGCGGAGACCCAGTACTTC

V: TRBV30
D: NA
size: NA
J: TRBJ1-5
CDR3: CAWSVHTAYSNQPQHF
DNA: TGTGCCTGGAGTGTACATACAGCTTATAGCAATCAGCCCCAGCATTTT

V: TRBV9
D: TRBD2
size: NA
J: TRBJ2-3
CDR3: CASSLSGGNTDTQYF
DNA: TGTGCCAGCAGCTTGAGCGGGGGGAACACAGATACGCAGTATTTT

V: TRBV3-1/TRBV3-2
D: NA
size: NA
J: TRBJ1-2
CDR3: CASSQDQEEGYTF
DNA: TGTGCCAGCAGCCAAGACCAGGAGGAGGGCTACACCTTC

V: TRBV10-3
D: NA
size: NA
J: TRBJ2-5
CDR3: CATSGSRETQYF
DNA: TGTGCCACCTCCGGGAGTCGAGAGACCCAGTACTTC

V: TRBV12-3/TRBV12-4
D: NA
size: NA
J: TRBJ2-5
CDR3: CASSLNRVETQYF
DNA: TGTGCCAGCAGTTTAAACCGAGTCGAGACCCAGTACTTC

V: TRBV6-5
D: NA
size: NA
J: TRBJ1-1
CDR3: CASSLRQDTEAFF
DNA: TGTGCCAGCAGTTTACGACAGGACACTGAAGCTTTCTTT

V: TRBV2
D: NA
size: NA
J: TRBJ1-1
CDR3: CASSVAGRTEAFF
DNA: TGTGCCAGCAGTGTGGCAGGGCGGACTGAAGCTTTCTTT

V: TRBV30
D: TRBD1
size: NA
J: TRBJ1-3
CDR3: CAWRTTGGAGNTIYF
DNA: TGTGCCTGGAGAACCACAGGGGGAGCTGGAAACACCATATATTTT

V: TRBV30
D: NA
size: NA
J: TRBJ2-1
CDR3: CAWSGLALNEQFF
DNA: TGTGCCTGGAGTGGGCTAGCACTCAATGAGCAGTTCTTC

V: TRBV5-1
D: NA
size: NA
J: TRBJ2-1
CDR3: CASSTLADTYNEQFF
DNA: TGCGCCAGCAGCACCTTAGCGGACACATACAATGAGCAGTTCTTC

V: TRBV3-1/TRBV3-2
D: NA
size: once
J: TRBJ2-7
CDR3: CASSPRTADYEQYF
DNA: TGTGCCAGCAGCCCTAGGACAGCGGACTACGAGCAGTACTTC

V: TRBV5-4
D: NA
size: NA
J: TRBJ2-5
CDR3: CASSLVSGVVETQYF
DNA: TGTGCCAGCAGCTTGGTATCGGGGGTGGTGGAGACCCAGTACTTC

V: TRBV7-4
D: NA
size: NA
J: TRBJ2-1
CDR3: CASPLPRGGCWSEQFF
DNA: TGTGCCAGCCCCCTTCCAAGGGGGGGTTGCTGGAGTGAGCAGTTCTTC

V: TRBV5-1
D: TRBD1
size: NA
J: TRBJ2-1
CDR3: CASSRGQGAYEQFF
DNA: TGCGCCAGCAGCCGGGGACAGGGGGCATATGAGCAGTTCTTC

V: TRBV30
D: TRBD2
size: NA
J: TRBJ2-7
CDR3: CAWSAGLATHEQYF
DNA: TGTGCCTGGAGTGCAGGACTAGCGACCCACGAGCAGTACTTC

V: TRBV11-1
D: NA
size: NA
J: TRBJ2-7
CDR3: CASSFSRYAEQYF
DNA: TGTGCCAGCAGCTTTTCTCGGTATGCCGAGCAGTACTTC

V: TRBV9
D: NA
size: NA
J: TRBJ2-2
CDR3: CASSSWARGAGNTGELFF
DNA: TGTGCCAGCAGCTCCTGGGCCAGGGGCGCGGGGAACACCGGGGAGCTGTTTTTT

V: TRBV5-1
D: TRBD1
size: NA
J: TRBJ1-4
CDR3: CASSLDRGDEKLFF
DNA: TGCGCCAGCAGCTTGGACAGGGGGGATGAAAAACTGTTTTTT

V: TRBV7-9
D: NA
size: NA
J: TRBJ1-2
CDR3: CASSLAGQPYGYTF
DNA: TGTGCCAGCAGCTTAGCGGGACAACCCTATGGCTACACCTTC

V: TRBV7-6
D: NA
size: NA
J: TRBJ1-4
CDR3: CASSSGLANEKLFF
DNA: TGTGCCAGCAGCTCGGGACTGGCTAATGAAAAACTGTTTTTT

V: TRBV19
D: NA
size: once
J: TRBJ1-5
CDR3: CASSKPLGQPQHF
DNA: TGTGCCAGTAGTAAACCCCTCGGTCAGCCCCAGCATTTT

V: TRBV28
D: NA
size: NA
J: TRBJ2-6
CDR3: CASSFYGPRGGSGANVLTF
DNA: TGTGCCAGCAGTTTTTATGGGCCCCGAGGAGGCTCTGGGGCCAACGTCCTGACTTTC

V: TRBV28
D: NA
size: NA
J: TRBJ2-5
CDR3: CASGLTGSQETQYF
DNA: TGTGCCAGCGGACTCACAGGGAGCCAAGAGACCCAGTACTTC

V: TRBV5-1
D: NA
size: NA
J: TRBJ2-2
CDR3: CASSLSGQTHTGELFF
DNA: TGCGCCAGCAGCTTGAGCGGACAGACCCACACCGGGGAGCTGTTTTTT

V: TRBV3-1/TRBV3-2
D: TRBD2
size: NA
J: TRBJ2-5
CDR3: CASSQGPTGGQETQYF
DNA: TGTGCCAGCAGCCAAGGCCCCACGGGGGGTCAAGAGACCCAGTACTTC

V: TRBV19
D: NA
size: NA
J: TRBJ2-7
CDR3: CASSIKAEGGEQYF
DNA: TGTGCCAGTAGTATAAAGGCGGAGGGTGGCGAGCAGTACTTC

V: TRBV19
D: NA
size: NA
J: TRBJ1-5
CDR3: CASSIGGSNQPQHF
DNA: TGTGCCAGTAGTATAGGAGGCAGCAATCAGCCCCAGCATTTT

V: TRBV29-1
D: NA
size: NA
J: TRBJ2-3
CDR3: CSVGLTDTQYF
DNA: TGCAGCGTTGGGCTCACAGATACGCAGTATTTT

V: TRBV3-1/TRBV3-2
D: TRBD2
size: NA
J: TRBJ2-3
CDR3: CASSLRAGASDTQYF
DNA: TGTGCCAGCAGCCTCCGAGCGGGGGCTTCAGATACGCAGTATTTT

V: TRBV18
D: TRBD1
size: NA
J: TRBJ2-1
CDR3: CASSPNRGLPYNEQFF
DNA: TGTGCCAGCTCACCAAACAGGGGGCTACCCTACAATGAGCAGTTCTTC

V: TRBV19
D: TRBD1
size: few
J: TRBJ2-7
CDR3: CASSADRRTYEQYF
DNA: TGTGCCAGTAGCGCGGACAGGCGAACCTACGAGCAGTACTTC

V: TRBV19
D: NA
size: NA
J: TRBJ1-5
CDR3: CASSPSRDIRNQPQHF
DNA: TGTGCCAGTAGTCCGTCCCGGGACATTCGCAATCAGCCCCAGCATTTT

V: TRBV3-1/TRBV3-2
D: NA
size: NA
J: TRBJ2-1
CDR3: CASSQDWRTSSYNEQFF
DNA: TGTGCCAGCAGCCAAGATTGGAGGACGAGCTCCTACAATGAGCAGTTCTTC

V: TRBV27
D: NA
size: NA
J: TRBJ2-1
CDR3: CASSLMGRYGEQFF
DNA: TGTGCCAGCAGTTTAATGGGCCGCTACGGTGAGCAGTTCTTC

V: TRBV18
D: TRBD1
size: NA
J: TRBJ2-7
CDR3: CASSRGQIIGVEQYF
DNA: TGTGCCAGCTCACGGGGACAGATCATCGGAGTGGAGCAGTACTTC

V: TRBV19
D: NA
size: once
J: TRBJ1-3
CDR3: CASRLDIYGNTIYF
DNA: TGTGCCAGTAGACTGGACATTTACGGAAACACCATATATTTT

V: TRBV7-3
D: TRBD1
size: NA
J: TRBJ1-2
CDR3: CASSSDRGGGYTF
DNA: TGTGCCAGCAGCTCGGACAGGGGAGGTGGCTACACCTTC

V: TRBV6-5
D: NA
size: NA
J: TRBJ1-2
CDR3: CASSYGSRGDYGYTF
DNA: TGTGCCAGCAGTTACGGTAGCAGGGGAGACTATGGCTACACCTTC

V: TRBV6-5
D: TRBD1
size: NA
J: TRBJ1-4
CDR3: CASRSVRDRVEKLFF
DNA: TGTGCCAGCAGGAGCGTCCGGGACAGGGTCGAAAAACTGTTTTTT

V: TRBV5-1
D: NA
size: NA
J: TRBJ2-3
CDR3: CASRWDFYTDTQYF
DNA: TGCGCCAGCAGATGGGACTTTTACACAGATACGCAGTATTTT

V: TRBV4-1
D: NA
size: NA
J: TRBJ1-5
CDR3: CASSREWAQAQHF
DNA: TGCGCCAGCAGCCGGGAATGGGCACAGGCCCAGCATTTT

V: TRBV30
D: NA
size: NA
J: TRBJ2-2
CDR3: CAWNSHTGELFF
DNA: TGTGCCTGGAACAGTCACACCGGGGAGCTGTTTTTT

V: TRBV5-6
D: NA
size: NA
J: TRBJ2-2
CDR3: CASSYTGLASTGELFF
DNA: TGTGCCAGCAGCTATACAGGGCTCGCGTCAACCGGGGAGCTGTTTTTT

V: TRBV6-6
D: NA
size: NA
J: TRBJ1-4
CDR3: CASRSDSYNEKLFF
DNA: TGTGCCAGCAGGAGTGACAGTTATAATGAAAAACTGTTTTTT

V: TRBV7-2
D: TRBD1
size: NA
J: TRBJ2-3
CDR3: CASSAPTGGTDTQYF
DNA: TGTGCCAGCAGCGCCCCGACAGGGGGCACAGATACGCAGTATTTT

V: TRBV6-1
D: NA
size: NA
J: TRBJ1-6
CDR3: CASSELQGSSYNSPLHF
DNA: TGTGCCAGCAGTGAATTACAGGGAAGCTCCTATAATTCACCCCTCCACTTT

V: TRBV24-1
D: TRBD2
size: NA
J: TRBJ2-1
CDR3: CATSGPPGLSSYNEQFF
DNA: TGTGCCACCAGTGGTCCCCCGGGACTAAGCTCCTACAATGAGCAGTTCTTC

V: TRBV29-1
D: TRBD1
size: once
J: TRBJ1-5
CDR3: CSVTITGGNQPQHF
DNA: TGCAGCGTTACGATTACAGGGGGCAATCAGCCCCAGCATTTT

V: TRBV11-3
D: NA
size: NA
J: TRBJ2-2
CDR3: CASSLMGGQNTGELFF
DNA: TGTGCCAGCAGCTTAATGGGAGGACAGAACACCGGGGAGCTGTTTTTT

V: TRBV19
D: TRBD2
size: NA
J: TRBJ2-3
CDR3: CASSPSGVRADTQYF
DNA: TGTGCCAGTAGTCCTAGCGGGGTAAGGGCAGATACGCAGTATTTT

V: TRBV14
D: NA
size: NA
J: TRBJ1-6
CDR3: CASSSNSPLHF
DNA: TGTGCCAGCAGCTCGAATTCACCCCTCCACTTT

V: TRBV4-1
D: NA
size: once
J: TRBJ1-2
CDR3: CASSQNQGFGGYTF
DNA: TGCGCCAGCAGCCAAAATCAGGGATTTGGTGGCTACACCTTC

V: TRBV2
D: NA
size: NA
J: TRBJ1-6
CDR3: CASRGTGSVYSPLHF
DNA: TGTGCCAGCAGGGGAACAGGAAGCGTATACTCACCCCTCCACTTT

V: TRBV9
D: NA
size: NA
J: TRBJ2-7
CDR3: CASSFSTGSSYEQYF
DNA: TGTGCCAGCAGCTTCTCGACAGGAAGCTCCTACGAGCAGTACTTC

V: TRBV18
D: TRBD2
size: few
J: TRBJ2-1
CDR3: CASSRGLAGGRYNEQFF
DNA: TGTGCCAGCTCAAGGGGACTAGCGGGAGGTCGGTACAATGAGCAGTTCTTC

V: TRBV4-2
D: NA
size: NA
J: TRBJ1-3
CDR3: CASRQNRVAGNTIYF
DNA: TGTGCCAGCAGGCAAAACAGGGTAGCTGGAAACACCATATATTTT